This TCR beta chain was obtained from a study of cytomegalovirus exposure and HLA in healthy donors. Study findings and constraints: Reportedly, HLA-A and HLA-B alleles of most subjects were accurately predicted from TCR beta. TCR beta V- and J-gene trimming, according to a later analysis, was linked to a missense DCLRE1C variant.

It was healthy bone marrow donors who served as donors. A word on this clone: Its antigen is currently unknown.

60 Vbeta and 13 Jbeta primers were used in PCR. Sequenced by immunoSEQ multiplex PCR; TCRdb stores in-frame clones only, minus some. Of about 120,000 clones detected, roughly 72% appear once; the ten largest clones hold 4% to 5%. Germline V gene lookup returns CDR1 SGHTA and CDR2 FQGNSA. The CDR3 spans 16 residues. The V segment lost 0 bases and the J segment 8 bases; nucleotides outside the gene matches: 7. The specimen was PBMCs. This clonotype originated in a woman aged 40 to 50 in good health and CMV-seropositive. V is TRBV7-2 and J is TRBJ2-1; 10 bases align to TRBD2. CDR3 sequence reads: CASSLALSGGAYEQFF. For the CDR3, the DNA is TGTGCCAGCAGCTTAGCGTTGAGCGGGGGGGCGTATGAGCAGTTCTTC.